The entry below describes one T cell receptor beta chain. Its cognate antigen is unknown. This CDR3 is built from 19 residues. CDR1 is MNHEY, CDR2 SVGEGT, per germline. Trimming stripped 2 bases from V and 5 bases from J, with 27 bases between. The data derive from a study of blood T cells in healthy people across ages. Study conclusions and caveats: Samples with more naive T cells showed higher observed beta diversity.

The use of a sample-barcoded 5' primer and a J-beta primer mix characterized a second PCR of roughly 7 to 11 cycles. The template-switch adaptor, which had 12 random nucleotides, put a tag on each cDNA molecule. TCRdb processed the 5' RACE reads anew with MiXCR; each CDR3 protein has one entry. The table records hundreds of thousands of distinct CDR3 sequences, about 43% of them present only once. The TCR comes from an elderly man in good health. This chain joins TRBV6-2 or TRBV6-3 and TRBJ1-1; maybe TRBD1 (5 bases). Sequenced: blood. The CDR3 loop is CASSYLSRGLAQEGTEAFF. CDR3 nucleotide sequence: TGTGCCAGCAGTTACCTGAGTCGGGGACTCGCCCAAGAAGGAACTGAAGCTTTCTTT.